Sequencing of this T cell receptor (beta chain) was carried out in a study of T cells in narcolepsy. Across the study: Donors had narcolepsy type 1 or type 2, or were healthy controls.

The V and J ends lost 6 bases and 3 bases respectively, with 11 bases between them. The CDR3 has 14 residues. Germline assignment: CDR1 ENHRY and CDR2 SYGVKD. The repertoire was sequenced with immunoSEQ multiplex PCR; TCRdb's copy has only in-frame clones and lacks some. The data contain 25,000 to 30,000 clones, more than 70% of them seen just once; the ten biggest clones take up 0.85% to 1%. The origin of this receptor is a human donor in good health. The specimen was memory (CD45RA-) CD4+ T cells from blood. V gene TRBV10-3 combines with J gene TRBJ2-2, with D tentatively TRBD2 (6 bases). CDR3 in DNA: TGTGCCATCAGCGCCGGGGGAGACACCGGGGAGCTGTTTTTT. It translates to CAISAGGDTGELFF.